This T cell receptor beta chain is from a study of identical twins. Broader study findings: Carriage of fewer insertions was seen in abundant cord blood beta clonotypes, whereas memory repertoires showed none.

This clonotype was counted ten times or more. Its matching antigen is unknown. TCRdb used MiXCR to reprocess the 5' RACE reads, holding one entry per CDR3 protein. Found here are over 200,000 distinct CDR3 sequences, approximately 7.1% of them singletons; the top ten hold about 14%. The CDR3 loop spans 15 amino acids. The germline V gene encodes CDR1 DFQATT and CDR2 SNEGSKA (reference sequence). With 5 bases clipped from V and 2 bases from J, the junction kept 9 bases outside the gene matches. These data also formed part of another study, on T cells expressing NK-cell markers. Per that study: Repertoire data for TCR beta were derived from sorted T cells (CD3+CD56+NKG2C+, CD3+CD56+NKG2C- and CD3+CD56-NKG2C+). For 6 or 7 donors, the dominant NKG2C+ clonotypes made up about 1.0-8% of their CD8+ T cells.

The genes are TRBV20-1 and TRBJ2-1; 7 bases align to TRBD2. This TCR was recovered from a woman in her late teens or twenties in good health. The specimen sequenced was CD8+ T cells sorted from blood. Here the CDR3 DNA reads TGCAGTGCTCACGATCTAGCGGAAACCTACAATGAGCAGTTCTTC. It encodes CSAHDLAETYNEQFF.